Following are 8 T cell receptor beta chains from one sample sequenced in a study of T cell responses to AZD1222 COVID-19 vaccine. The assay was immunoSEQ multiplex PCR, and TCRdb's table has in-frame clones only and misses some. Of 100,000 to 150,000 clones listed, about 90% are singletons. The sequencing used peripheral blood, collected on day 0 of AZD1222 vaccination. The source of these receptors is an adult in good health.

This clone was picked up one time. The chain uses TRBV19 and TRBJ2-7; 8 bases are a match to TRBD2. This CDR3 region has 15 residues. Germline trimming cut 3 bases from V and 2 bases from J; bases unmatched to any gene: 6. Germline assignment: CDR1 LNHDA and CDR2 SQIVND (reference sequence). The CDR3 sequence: CASSMGTSSAYEQYF. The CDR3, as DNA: TGTGCCAGTAGTATGGGGACTAGTAGCGCCTACGAGCAGTACTTC.

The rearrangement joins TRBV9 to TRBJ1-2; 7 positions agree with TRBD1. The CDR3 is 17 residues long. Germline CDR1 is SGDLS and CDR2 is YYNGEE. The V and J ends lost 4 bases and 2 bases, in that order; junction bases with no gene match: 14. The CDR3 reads CASSPGGSTGPNYGYTF. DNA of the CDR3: TGTGCCAGCAGCCCAGGCGGTTCGACAGGGCCCAACTATGGCTACACCTTC.

The CDR3: CSASDRGRGNTIYF. The CDR3 DNA follows: TGCAGTGCTAGTGACAGGGGGCGCGGAAACACCATATATTTT. The chain carries TRBV20-1 and TRBJ1-3; TRBD1 matches 10 bases. CDR1 and CDR2 (germline): DFQATT, SNEGSKA (reference sequence). The CDR3 has 14 residues. V dropped 3 bases and J dropped 4; count of bases not matched to a gene: 3.

The CDR3 region has the DNA TGTGCCAGCAGTGAACTCGGGACAGTCCAAGAGACCCAGTACTTC. Its protein product is CASSELGTVQETQYF. This chain uses TRBV6-1 with TRBJ2-5; TRBD1 aligns across 7 bases. The CDR3 has 15 amino acids. Germline CDR1 and CDR2: MNHNS and SASEGT. The V and J ends lost 2 bases and 1 base, in that order; junction bases with no gene match: 4.

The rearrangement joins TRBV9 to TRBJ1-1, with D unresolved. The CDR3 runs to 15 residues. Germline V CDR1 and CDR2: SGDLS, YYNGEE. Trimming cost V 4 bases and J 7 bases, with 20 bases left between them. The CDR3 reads CASSPQAPPLSEAFF. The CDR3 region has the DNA TGTGCCAGCAGCCCTCAGGCCCCCCCGTTAAGTGAAGCTTTCTTT.

This chain's CDR3 is CASSTNSQGQTDTQYF. The CDR3 DNA follows: TGTGCCAGCTCAACGAATTCCCAGGGGCAAACAGATACGCAGTATTTT. This sequence joins TRBV18 and TRBJ2-3; a weak D match, TRBD1 (6 bases). The ends were cut back, 5 bases at V and 3 bases at J, with 18 bases in the middle. Looked up from germline, CDR1 is KGHSH and CDR2 is LQKENI. The CDR3 spans 16 residues. Complete variable domain (other parts from reference TRBV18 and TRBJ2-3): NAGVMQNPRHLVRRRGQEARLRCSPMKGHSHVYWYRQLPEEGLKFMVYLQKENIIDESGMPKERFSAEFPKEGPSILRIQQVVRGDSAAYFCASSTNSQGQTDTQYFGPGTRLTVL.

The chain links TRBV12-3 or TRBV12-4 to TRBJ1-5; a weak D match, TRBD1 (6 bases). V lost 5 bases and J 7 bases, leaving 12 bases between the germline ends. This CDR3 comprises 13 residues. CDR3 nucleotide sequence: TGTGCCAGCAGTCGACAGGTTCAACAGCCCCAGCATTTT. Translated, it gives CASSRQVQQPQHF.

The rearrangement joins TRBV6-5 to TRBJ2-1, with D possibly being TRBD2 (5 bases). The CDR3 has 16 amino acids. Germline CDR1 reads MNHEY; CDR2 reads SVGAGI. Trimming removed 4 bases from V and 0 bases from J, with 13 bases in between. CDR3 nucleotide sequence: TGTGCCAGCAGTTCCTCAGCGGTGAGCTCCTACAATGAGCAGTTCTTC. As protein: CASSSSAVSSYNEQFF.